A selection of T cell receptor beta chains follows, all from one sample in a study of blood T cell repertoires in COVID-19. The assay was immunoSEQ multiplex PCR, and TCRdb's table has in-frame clones only and misses some. Here the sample spans roughly 46,000 clones, roughly 80% being singletons. The material sequenced was peripheral blood. These receptor sequences come from a man in his 60s with acute or convalescent COVID-19. Each CDR3 is given with its conserved first and last residue. Clone size is given for some rows only: seen once, a few or many times, or a class if the clone is expanded.

cdr3_aa	v_call	j_call	clone_size
CASSQSTGEVGEGYTF	TRBV4-2	TRBJ1-2	once
CSVGTAITDTQYF	TRBV29-1	TRBJ2-3	-
CASSFGNEQFF	TRBV12-3/TRBV12-4	TRBJ2-1	-
CASSADGVNTEAFF	TRBV5-1	TRBJ1-1	-
CASSGPGRVRSNQPQHF	TRBV6-4	TRBJ1-5	-
CASSLEGREKGTTGEQYF	TRBV7-9	TRBJ2-7	few
CASSPPSGVATEAFF	TRBV18	TRBJ1-1	-
CAWTFGGALDTF	TRBV30	TRBJ1-2	-
CASSSGGQKTQYF	TRBV2	TRBJ2-5	-
CATSRDRGDYPLDEQFF	TRBV15	TRBJ2-1	-
CASSPQGARMNTEAFF	TRBV5-4	TRBJ1-1	once
CASTVGGSAFF	TRBV28	TRBJ1-1	once
CASMDSGGAEETQYF	TRBV19	TRBJ2-5	-
CASRSGTGRFDTEAFF	TRBV5-4	TRBJ1-1	-
CASSIVDYNEQFF	TRBV19	TRBJ2-1	-
CASSPSGQSYFYGYTF	TRBV11-1	TRBJ1-2	-
CASSVSGGGTDTQYF	TRBV28	TRBJ2-3	-
CASSENTNPYEQYF	TRBV2	TRBJ2-7	-
CASSVGWTNVLTF	TRBV9	TRBJ2-6	-
CSVDGIGPYNEQFF	TRBV29-1	TRBJ2-1	-
CASSLTGTYNEQFF	TRBV5-1	TRBJ2-1	-
CASSPETGDTGELFF	TRBV6-5	TRBJ2-2	-
CASSMGHTQYF	TRBV19	TRBJ2-3	-
CASSSFLGTLNTEAFF	TRBV5-6	TRBJ1-1	once
CASGSRTGGTEAFF	TRBV12-5	TRBJ1-1	-
CASSAGLNSADTQYF	TRBV7-2	TRBJ2-3	-
CASSFAVTNEKLFF	TRBV5-5	TRBJ1-4	-
CASSQEKGQYYGYTF	TRBV4-1	TRBJ1-2	-
CASGSSYNEQFF	TRBV12-3/TRBV12-4	TRBJ2-1	-
CASSLGGGLEETQYF	TRBV7-6	TRBJ2-5	-
CASDPRGLAGYGTDTQYF	TRBV9	TRBJ2-3	-
CASSLSNEQFF	TRBV10-2	TRBJ2-1	once
CASRLQGGTGTGELFF	TRBV2	TRBJ2-2	-
CASSLVSDYEQYF	TRBV5-6	TRBJ2-7	-
CASSAGTPHSDTQYF	TRBV5-8	TRBJ2-3	-
CASTPFGGSTEAFF	TRBV5-1	TRBJ1-1	-
CASSEGGSQNTEAFF	TRBV11-3	TRBJ1-1	medium-sized
CASSQDTRGGRNEQFF	TRBV4-1	TRBJ2-1	-
CAWGRVYGYTF	TRBV30	TRBJ1-2	-
CASSSPSTGMNSPLHF	TRBV28	TRBJ1-6	-
CASSSSGGWADTQYF	TRBV5-1	TRBJ2-3	-
CASEAGSYNSPLHF	TRBV7-9	TRBJ1-6	-
CASSPVVQPEAFF	TRBV18	TRBJ1-1	once
CASRRQGPYGYTF	TRBV7-2	TRBJ1-2	-
CASSLLTGDGYTF	TRBV19	TRBJ1-2	-
CASSAKDRGAEKLFF	TRBV7-2	TRBJ1-4	-
CAWSVVGDVIEAFF	TRBV30	TRBJ1-1	-
CASSLDTHNEQFF	TRBV5-1	TRBJ2-1	-
CASRAARGEAFF	TRBV4-3	TRBJ1-1	-
CASSANTGNGYTF	TRBV9	TRBJ1-2	-
CASTEGFSGNTIYF	TRBV5-6	TRBJ1-3	once
CASNGGGFTDTQYF	TRBV19	TRBJ2-3	-
CASSVGSSGGADTQYF	TRBV9	TRBJ2-3	-
CSVEERGTNEKLFF	TRBV29-1	TRBJ1-4	-
CSASVTGATNEKLFF	TRBV20-1	TRBJ1-4	-